The present entry profiles one T cell receptor beta chain with its context. This sample was included in a study of T cells expressing NK-cell markers. Overall study context: Investigators obtained TCR beta repertoires from sorted CD3+CD56+NKG2C+, CD3+CD56+NKG2C- and CD3+CD56-NKG2C+ T cells.

Reanalyzing the 5' RACE reads, TCRdb keeps one entry per CDR3 protein, without DNA. This sample's table has a few hundred thousand distinct CDR3 sequences. In germline, CDR1 is SGHAT, CDR2 FQDESV (reference sequence). The length of the CDR3 is 17 residues. J is TRBJ2-1 and V is TRBV11-1; the TRBD1 assignment by TCRdb is unverifiable without DNA. The receptor was derived from a man aged 18-70 years in good health. Material: blood T cells: a sorted CD56 or NKG2C T cell subset, CD4+ or CD8+ T cells, or bulk PBMC T cells (not recorded which). The CDR3: CASSLRGGVTTYNEQFF.